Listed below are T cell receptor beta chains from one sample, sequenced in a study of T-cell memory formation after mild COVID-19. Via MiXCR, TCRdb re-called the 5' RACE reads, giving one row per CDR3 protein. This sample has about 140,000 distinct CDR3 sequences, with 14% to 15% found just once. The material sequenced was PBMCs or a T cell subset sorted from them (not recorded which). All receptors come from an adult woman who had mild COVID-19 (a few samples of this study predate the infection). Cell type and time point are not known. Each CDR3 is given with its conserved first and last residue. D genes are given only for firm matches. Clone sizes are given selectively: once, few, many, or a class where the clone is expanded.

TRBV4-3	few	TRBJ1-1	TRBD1	TGCGCCAGCAGCCACAGGGGGCACACTGAAGCTTTCTTT	CASSHRGHTEAFF
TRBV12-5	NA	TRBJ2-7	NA	TGTGCTAGTGGTTTGAGGCTGGACTACGAGCAGTACTTC	CASGLRLDYEQYF
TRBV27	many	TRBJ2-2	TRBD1	TGTGCCAGCAGTTGGACAGGGGGTTCCGTTCTCACCGGGGAGCTGTTTTTT	CASSWTGGSVLTGELFF
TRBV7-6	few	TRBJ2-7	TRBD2	TGTGCCAGCAGCTTAGGATCAGCGGGGGGGCCCCTTGAGCAGTACTTC	CASSLGSAGGPLEQYF
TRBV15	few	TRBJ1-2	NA	TGTGCCACCAGCAGTACAGCGAACTATGGCTACACCTTC	CATSSTANYGYTF
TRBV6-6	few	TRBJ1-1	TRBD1	TGTGCCAGCAGTTTCTCCCCGGGACAGGCTGCGCCGAACACTGAAGCTTTCTTT	CASSFSPGQAAPNTEAFF
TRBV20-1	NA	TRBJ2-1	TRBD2	TGCAGTGCTAGCAGAAAGCGGGAGCAGTACAATGAGCAGTTCTTC	CSASRKREQYNEQFF
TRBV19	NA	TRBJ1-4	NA	TGTGCCAGTACCACAGGGTGGGCTAATGAAAAACTGTTTTTT	CASTTGWANEKLFF
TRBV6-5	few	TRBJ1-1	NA	TGTGCCAGCAGCCTAGGGCCCCTGGGGGGAACTGAAGCTTTCTTT	CASSLGPLGGTEAFF
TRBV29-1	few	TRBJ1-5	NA	TGCAGCGTTGAAGAGGGGGCAAATCAGCCCCAGCATTTT	CSVEEGANQPQHF
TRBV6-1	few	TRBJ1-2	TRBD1	TGTGCCAGCAGTGACTGGACAGGAGGGTATGGCTACACCTTC	CASSDWTGGYGYTF
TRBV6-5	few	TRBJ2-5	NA	TGTGCCAGCAGTTACGGGTCTCTCCAGTACTTC	CASSYGSLQYF
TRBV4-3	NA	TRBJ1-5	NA	TGCGCCAGCAGCCAAGGAGGCGGGGGGGTCAATCAGCCCCAGCATTTT	CASSQGGGGVNQPQHF
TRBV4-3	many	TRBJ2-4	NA	TGCGCCAGCAGCCAAGAGAACTCGGAAACGCGTCCATGGGACATTCAGTACTTC	CASSQENSETRPWDIQYF
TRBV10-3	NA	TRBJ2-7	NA	TGTGCCATCAGTGAGTCGGGCTACGAGCAGTACTTC	CAISESGYEQYF
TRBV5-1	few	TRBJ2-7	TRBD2	TGCGCCAGCAGCTTGACCTTACTAGCGGGATCGTACGAGCAGTACTTC	CASSLTLLAGSYEQYF
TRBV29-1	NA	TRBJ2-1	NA	TGCAGCTTTCTCTCTATTGGGATGTATAAGTACAATGAGCAGTTCTTC	CSFLSIGMYKYNEQFF
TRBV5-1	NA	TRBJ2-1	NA	TGCGCCAGCAGCTTGGTAGGAGGGGGTAATGAGCAGTTCTTC	CASSLVGGGNEQFF
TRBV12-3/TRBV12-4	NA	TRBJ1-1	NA	TGTGCCAGCAGTTTAAGCTCCCGGAGTACTGAAGCTTTCTTT	CASSLSSRSTEAFF
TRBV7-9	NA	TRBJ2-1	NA	TGTGCCAGCAGCTTAGTAGATAGCTCCTACAATGAGCAGTTCTTC	CASSLVDSSYNEQFF
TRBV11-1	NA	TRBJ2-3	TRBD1	TGTGCCAGCAACCCAGGGACAGGACCAGGAGATACGCAGTATTTT	CASNPGTGPGDTQYF
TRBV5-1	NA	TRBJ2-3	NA	TGCGCCAGCAGCTTGGCCTACACAGGTACTAGCACAGATACGCAGTATTTT	CASSLAYTGTSTDTQYF
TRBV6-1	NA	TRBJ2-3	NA	TGTGCCAGCAGTGAAGGGGGTGGAACTGTGGATACGCAGTATTTT	CASSEGGGTVDTQYF
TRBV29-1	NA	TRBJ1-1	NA	TGCAGCGTTACCCAGGAGAACACTGAAGCTTTCTTT	CSVTQENTEAFF
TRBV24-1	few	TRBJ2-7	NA	TGTGCCACCAGTGATTCGGGTGGTTGGCAGGGGAAAAACGAGCAGTACTTC	CATSDSGGWQGKNEQYF
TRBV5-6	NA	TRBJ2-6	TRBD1	TGTGCCAGCAGCTACAGGGGTTTTTCTGGGGCCAACGTCCTGACTTTC	CASSYRGFSGANVLTF
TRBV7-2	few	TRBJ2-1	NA	TGTGCCAGCCTCGGCGGGGAGCAGTTCTTC	CASLGGEQFF
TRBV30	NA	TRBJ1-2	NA	TGTGCCTGGAGGGGGGCAGATGGCTACACCTTC	CAWRGADGYTF
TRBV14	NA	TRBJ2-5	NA	TGTGCCAGCAGCCAAGTGATAACAGTTCGATCACAAGAGACCCAGTACTTC	CASSQVITVRSQETQYF
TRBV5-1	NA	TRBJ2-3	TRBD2	TGCGCCAGCAGCTCGGGACTAGCGGAATACCCTTCCCTCACAGATACGCAGTATTTT	CASSSGLAEYPSLTDTQYF
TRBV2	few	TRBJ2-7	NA	TGTGCCAGCAGCCCCAGTAGCGGAAACGATTACGAGCAGTACTTC	CASSPSSGNDYEQYF
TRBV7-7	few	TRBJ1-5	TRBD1	TGTGCCAGCAGCTTAGAGCGGACAGGGGCTAAGAATCAGCCCCAGCATTTT	CASSLERTGAKNQPQHF
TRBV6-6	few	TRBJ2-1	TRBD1	TGTGCCAGCAGGAATAGGACAGGGAGATGGAATGAGCAGTTCTTC	CASRNRTGRWNEQFF
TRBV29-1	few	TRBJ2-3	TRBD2	TGCAGCGTGATCCTAGCGGGAGGGCCGACGCAGTATTTT	CSVILAGGPTQYF
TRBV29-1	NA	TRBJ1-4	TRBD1	TGCAGCGTCGGACAGGGGGCAGTGGAAAAACTGTTTTTT	CSVGQGAVEKLFF
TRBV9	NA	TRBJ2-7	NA	TGTGCCAGCAGCGTCTTCCCGGACGCAACCTACGAGCAGTACTTC	CASSVFPDATYEQYF
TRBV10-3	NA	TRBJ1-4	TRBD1	TGTGCCATCAGTGACCCTCGGACAGGAGAGAATAATGAAAAACTGTTTTTT	CAISDPRTGENNEKLFF
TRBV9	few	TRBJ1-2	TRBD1	TGTGCCAGCAGTCACGGCGGACAGGGGGGAGTAGGCAACTATGGCTACACCTTC	CASSHGGQGGVGNYGYTF
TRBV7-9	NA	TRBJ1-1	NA	TGTGCCAGCAGCCGGGACCCTAAGAACACTGAAGCTTTCTTT	CASSRDPKNTEAFF
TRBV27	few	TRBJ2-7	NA	TGTGCCAGCAGTTTGGGTGCGTTGCCAGGTGACGAGCAGTACTTC	CASSLGALPGDEQYF
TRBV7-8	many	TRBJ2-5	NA	TGTGCCAGCAGCTTAGGGGGGGTCGAACAAGAGACCCAGTACTTC	CASSLGGVEQETQYF
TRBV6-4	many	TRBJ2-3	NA	TGTGCCAGCAGTGACTCCCCGGGAGCAGATACGCAGTATTTT	CASSDSPGADTQYF
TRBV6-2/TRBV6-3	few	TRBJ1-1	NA	TGTGCCAGCAGTTATTCCGGCGAGAACACTGAAGCTTTCTTT	CASSYSGENTEAFF
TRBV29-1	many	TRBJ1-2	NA	TGCAGCGTTGTCGGGTCGACTAACTATGGCTACACCTTC	CSVVGSTNYGYTF
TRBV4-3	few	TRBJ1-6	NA	TGCGCCAGCAGCCAAGGGTCGGATGAGTATTCACCCCTCCACTTT	CASSQGSDEYSPLHF
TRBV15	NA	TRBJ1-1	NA	TGTGCCACCAGCGCCGGACGTTACACTGAAGCTTTCTTT	CATSAGRYTEAFF
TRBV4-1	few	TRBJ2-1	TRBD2	TGCGCCAGCAGCCATCCTAGCGGGGGTAATGAGCAGTTCTTC	CASSHPSGGNEQFF
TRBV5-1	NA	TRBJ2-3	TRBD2	TGCGCCAGCAGCCCTGGACTAGCGGGGGCTAGCACAGATACGCAGTATTTT	CASSPGLAGASTDTQYF
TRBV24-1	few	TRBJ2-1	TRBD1	TGTGCCACCAGTGACCATAACAGGGGACCCTACAATGAGCAGTTCTTC	CATSDHNRGPYNEQFF
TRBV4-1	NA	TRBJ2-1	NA	TGCGCCAGCAGCCAAGGCTGGGACTCGGATAATGAGCAGTTCTTC	CASSQGWDSDNEQFF
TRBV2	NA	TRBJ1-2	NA	TGTGCCAGGCCGGTCCCAGACGGCGGCGCTGGCTACACCTTC	CARPVPDGGAGYTF
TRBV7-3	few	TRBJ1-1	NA	TGTGCCAGCAGCCCTGGGACGGTGGCTGAAGCTTTCTTT	CASSPGTVAEAFF
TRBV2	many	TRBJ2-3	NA	TGTGCCAGCAGTGCAAGACAGTCTGAGGGTACAGATACGCAGTATTTT	CASSARQSEGTDTQYF
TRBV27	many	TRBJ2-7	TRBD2	TGTGCCAGCAGTTTAGGGGCGGGGGGAAACGAGCAGTACTTC	CASSLGAGGNEQYF